These T cell receptor beta chains were read from a single sample in a study of identifying expanded T cells in peripheral blood. The data were produced by immunoSEQ multiplex PCR, yet TCRdb's version contains in-frame clones alone and is incomplete. The sample contains just over 90,000 clones, about nine tenths of which appear only once. Sequenced sample: blood. The receptors shown here come from a person aged 18 to 75 in good health. The CDR3 runs from the conserved cysteine through the conserved F or W. D genes are given only for firm matches. Only some rows state a clone size, as once, few, many or a class for expanded clones.

j_call v_call clone_size d_call cdr3_aa cdr3_nt
TRBJ2-7 TRBV9 . . CASSVGVGSGYEQYF TGTGCCAGCAGCGTAGGGGTGGGGTCGGGCTACGAGCAGTACTTC
TRBJ1-4 TRBV30 few . CAWSVLGKEKLFF TGTGCCTGGAGTGTATTGGGGAAGGAAAAACTGTTTTTT
TRBJ2-7 TRBV18 . . CASSADLYEQYF TGTGCCAGCTCCGCGGACTTGTACGAGCAGTACTTC
TRBJ2-1 TRBV5-1 . . CASSWASGPMGQFF TGCGCCAGCAGCTGGGCGTCGGGCCCCATGGGGCAGTTCTTC
TRBJ1-1 TRBV10-3 . . CAISGGNTEAFF TGTGCCATCAGTGGGGGGAACACTGAAGCTTTCTTT
TRBJ2-7 TRBV2 . . CASSLDTAPSYEQYF TGTGCCAGCAGCCTAGACACTGCCCCTTCCTACGAGCAGTACTTC
TRBJ1-5 TRBV7-8 . TRBD1 CASSYGTGGNQPQHF TGTGCCAGCAGCTACGGGACAGGGGGCAATCAGCCCCAGCATTTT
TRBJ2-1 TRBV4-3 . TRBD2 CASSQAGLVSNEQFF TGCGCCAGCAGCCAAGCGGGACTAGTTAGCAATGAGCAGTTCTTC
TRBJ1-2 TRBV28 . . CAIETLLGGGSGYTF TGTGCCATCGAAACCCTCCTCGGGGGCGGTTCTGGCTACACCTTC
TRBJ2-5 TRBV18 . TRBD2 CASSLLAGGQETQYF TGTGCCAGCTCACTTCTAGCGGGGGGCCAAGAGACCCAGTACTTC
TRBJ1-2 TRBV5-1 . . CASSADSSNYGYTF TGCGCCAGCAGCGCGGACAGCTCTAACTATGGCTACACCTTC
TRBJ1-4 TRBV4-1 . . CASSLRGVANEKLFF TGCGCCAGCAGCCTGCGGGGGGTTGCTAATGAAAAACTGTTTTTT
TRBJ1-6 TRBV28 . . CASSKAWSPLHF TGTGCCAGCAGTAAGGCGTGGTCACCCCTCCACTTT
TRBJ2-3 TRBV5-6 . TRBD2 CASSASGTSGGTDTQYF TGTGCCAGCTCAGCTTCGGGGACTAGCGGGGGCACAGATACGCAGTATTTT
TRBJ2-3 TRBV11-3 few TRBD2 CASSLGSGGHTDTQYF TGTGCCAGCAGCTTGGGTAGCGGGGGGCACACAGATACGCAGTATTTT
TRBJ1-2 TRBV10-3 . . CAISELTGYGYTF TGTGCCATCAGTGAGCTAACAGGCTATGGCTACACCTTC
TRBJ2-7 TRBV30 . . CAWSEWTETYEQYF TGTGCCTGGAGTGAATGGACCGAAACCTACGAGCAGTACTTC
TRBJ2-1 TRBV10-3 . TRBD2 CAISQAGYNEQFF TGTGCCATCAGCCAAGCGGGGTACAATGAGCAGTTCTTC
TRBJ2-5 TRBV5-1 . . CASSLQGGGQETQYF TGCGCCAGCAGCTTACAGGGTGGGGGACAAGAGACCCAGTACTTC
TRBJ2-7 TRBV11-3 . . CASSLVTGDEQYF TGTGCCAGCAGCTTAGTTACTGGGGACGAGCAGTACTTC
TRBJ2-2 TRBV6-1 . . CASRASEPTGELFF TGTGCCAGCAGGGCTAGCGAACCAACCGGGGAGCTGTTTTTT
TRBJ1-1 TRBV30 . . CAWSSQMNTEAFF TGTGCCTGGAGTTCTCAGATGAACACTGAAGCTTTCTTT
TRBJ2-4 TRBV6-5 . TRBD1 CASKTGTGVNIQYF TGTGCCAGCAAGACCGGGACAGGGGTAAACATTCAGTACTTC
TRBJ1-6 TRBV28 . . CASSRGTNSPLHF TGTGCCAGCAGTAGGGGGACTAATTCACCCCTCCACTTT
TRBJ1-1 TRBV30 . . CAWSVDTNTEAFF TGTGCCTGGAGTGTCGACACGAACACTGAAGCTTTCTTT
TRBJ2-1 TRBV5-1 . TRBD1 CASSRTGDRFF TGCGCCAGCAGCCGGACAGGGGATAGGTTCTTC
TRBJ1-4 TRBV6-4 . TRBD1 CASSATGGTNEKLFF TGTGCCAGCAGTGCCACAGGGGGAACTAATGAAAAACTGTTTTTT
TRBJ1-4 TRBV27 . . CASSLLGTATNEKLFF TGTGCCAGCAGTTTACTGGGCACGGCAACTAATGAAAAACTGTTTTTT
TRBJ2-1 TRBV4-2 few TRBD2 CASSQGLAGADEQFF TGTGCCAGCAGCCAGGGACTAGCGGGAGCGGATGAGCAGTTCTTC
TRBJ1-2 TRBV27 few . CASSDTNYGYTF TGTGCCAGCAGTGACACTAACTATGGCTACACCTTC
TRBJ2-7 TRBV9 . TRBD1 CASSVAPGQGEYEQYF TGTGCCAGCAGCGTAGCCCCGGGACAGGGAGAGTACGAGCAGTACTTC
TRBJ2-5 TRBV30 once . CAWAGIGGPQETQYF TGTGCCTGGGCCGGGATCGGGGGCCCCCAAGAGACCCAGTACTTC
TRBJ1-6 TRBV6-1 . . CASSEGRYNSPLHF TGTGCCAGCAGTGAAGGCAGATATAATTCACCCCTCCACTTT
TRBJ2-1 TRBV5-1 . TRBD2 CASSLTSGSGDEQFF TGCGCCAGCAGCTTGACTAGCGGGAGCGGTGATGAGCAGTTCTTC
TRBJ2-1 TRBV6-5 . . CASSYSRRGEQFF TGTGCCAGCAGTTACTCCCGCAGGGGAGAGCAGTTCTTC
TRBJ2-2 TRBV11-3 . . CASQSGAGTGELFF TGTGCCAGCCAAAGTGGGGCGGGCACCGGGGAGCTGTTTTTT
TRBJ2-2 TRBV11-2 . . CASSQTRNTGELFF TGTGCCAGCAGCCAGACACGTAACACCGGGGAGCTGTTTTTT
TRBJ1-4 TRBV28 . . CASSFGGGSKLFF TGTGCCAGCAGTTTCGGAGGGGGATCTAAACTGTTTTTT
TRBJ1-2 TRBV4-1 once . CASSQVKQANYGYTF TGCGCCAGCAGCCAAGTTAAGCAGGCCAACTATGGCTACACCTTC
TRBJ2-1 TRBV9 . . CASSVQTNHNEQFF TGTGCCAGCAGCGTTCAGACGAACCACAATGAGCAGTTCTTC
TRBJ1-2 TRBV7-2 . TRBD1 CASSLGAGGVYGYTF TGTGCCAGCAGCTTAGGTGCAGGGGGCGTCTATGGCTACACCTTC
TRBJ1-5 TRBV18 . . CASSLQGNDNQPQHF TGTGCCAGCTCACTGCAGGGGAATGACAATCAGCCCCAGCATTTT
TRBJ1-2 TRBV5-4 few . CASSLGPGAVGYTF TGTGCCAGCAGCTTGGGTCCGGGGGCGGTTGGCTACACCTTC
TRBJ2-5 TRBV11-3 . . CASSFPRQVTLQETQYF TGTGCCAGCAGCTTTCCCCGACAGGTTACCCTCCAAGAGACCCAGTACTTC
TRBJ2-7 TRBV19 . . CASSIRVGGEQYF TGTGCCAGTAGTATCAGGGTGGGAGGTGAGCAGTACTTC
TRBJ1-5 TRBV28 once . CASSLLSEGSQHF TGTGCCAGCAGTTTACTCTCGGAAGGTTCCCAGCATTTT
TRBJ1-1 TRBV6-1 . TRBD1 CASSEGPGQGAAEAFF TGTGCCAGCAGTGAAGGACCGGGACAGGGGGCCGCTGAAGCTTTCTTT
TRBJ1-1 TRBV5-6 . . CASRRLSDSEAFF TGTGCCAGCAGACGCCTATCGGACAGTGAAGCTTTCTTT
TRBJ2-5 TRBV14 . . CASSQFLRTVETQYF TGTGCCAGCAGCCAATTCTTACGGACAGTAGAGACCCAGTACTTC